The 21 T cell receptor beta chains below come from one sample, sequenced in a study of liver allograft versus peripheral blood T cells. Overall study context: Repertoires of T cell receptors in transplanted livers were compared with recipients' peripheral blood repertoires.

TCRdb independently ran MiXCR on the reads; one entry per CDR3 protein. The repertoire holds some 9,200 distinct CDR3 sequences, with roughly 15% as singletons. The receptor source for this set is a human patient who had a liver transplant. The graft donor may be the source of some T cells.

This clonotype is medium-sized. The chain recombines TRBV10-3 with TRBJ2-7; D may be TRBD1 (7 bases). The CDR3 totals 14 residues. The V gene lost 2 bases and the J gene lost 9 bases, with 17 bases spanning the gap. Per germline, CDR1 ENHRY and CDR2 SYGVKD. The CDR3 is CAISEPRAGGSQYF. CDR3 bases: TGTGCCATCAGTGAGCCCCGGGCAGGGGGGTCGCAGTACTTC.

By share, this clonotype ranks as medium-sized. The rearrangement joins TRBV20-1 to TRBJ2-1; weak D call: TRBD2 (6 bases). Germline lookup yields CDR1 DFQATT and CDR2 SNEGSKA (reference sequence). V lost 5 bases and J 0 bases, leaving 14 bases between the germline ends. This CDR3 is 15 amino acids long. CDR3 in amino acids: CSALTVAVSYNEQFF. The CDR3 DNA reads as TGCAGTGCTCTTACCGTAGCGGTCTCCTACAATGAGCAGTTCTTC.

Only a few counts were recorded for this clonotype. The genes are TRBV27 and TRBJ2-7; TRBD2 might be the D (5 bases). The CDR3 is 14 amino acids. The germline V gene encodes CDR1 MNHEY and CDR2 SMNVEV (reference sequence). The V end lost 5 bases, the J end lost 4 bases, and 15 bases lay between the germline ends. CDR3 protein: CASSPLASLYEQYF. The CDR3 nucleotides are TGTGCCAGCAGTCCCCTAGCCTCCCTGTACGAGCAGTACTTC.

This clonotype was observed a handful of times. CDR3 in amino acids: CASSLAINFLYNEQFF. CDR3 bases: TGTGCCAGCAGCTTAGCGATAAACTTCCTTTACAATGAGCAGTTCTTC. The chain recombines TRBV11-1 with TRBJ2-1; no reliable D call. The germline CDR1 and CDR2 sequences are SGHAT and FQDESV (reference sequence). The CDR3 loop spans 16 amino acids. V lost 0 bases and J lost 4, with 13 bases in between.

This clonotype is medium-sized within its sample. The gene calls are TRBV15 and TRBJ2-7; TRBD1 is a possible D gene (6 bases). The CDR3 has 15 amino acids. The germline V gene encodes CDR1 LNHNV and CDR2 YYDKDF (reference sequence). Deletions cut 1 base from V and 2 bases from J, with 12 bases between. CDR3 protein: CATSRGTQGPYEQYF. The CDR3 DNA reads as TGTGCCACCAGCAGAGGAACCCAGGGGCCCTACGAGCAGTACTTC.

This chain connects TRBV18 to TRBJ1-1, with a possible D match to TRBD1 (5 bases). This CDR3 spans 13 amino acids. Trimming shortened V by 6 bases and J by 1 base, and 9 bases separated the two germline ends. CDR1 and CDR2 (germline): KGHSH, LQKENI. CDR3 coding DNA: TGTGCCAGCTCCCTTCAGGGGAACACTGAAGCTTTCTTT. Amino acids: CASSLQGNTEAFF.

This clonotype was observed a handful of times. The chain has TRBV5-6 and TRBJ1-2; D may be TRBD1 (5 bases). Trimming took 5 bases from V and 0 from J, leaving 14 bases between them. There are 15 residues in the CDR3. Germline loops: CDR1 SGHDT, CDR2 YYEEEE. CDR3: CASRRQILANYGYTF. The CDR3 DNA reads TGTGCCAGCAGGCGACAGATCTTAGCTAACTATGGCTACACCTTC.

CDR3 sequence (DNA): TGTGCCCTAAGGGAGGGGGCGGTCGGCACTGAAGCTTTCTTT. Amino acid sequence: CALREGAVGTEAFF. The chain employs TRBV6-1 and TRBJ1-1; 7 bases align to TRBD1. Germline loops: CDR1 MNHNS, CDR2 SASEGT. CDR3 size: 14 residues. The junction had 13 bases not matched to a gene; V was cut back by 11 bases and J by 4 bases.

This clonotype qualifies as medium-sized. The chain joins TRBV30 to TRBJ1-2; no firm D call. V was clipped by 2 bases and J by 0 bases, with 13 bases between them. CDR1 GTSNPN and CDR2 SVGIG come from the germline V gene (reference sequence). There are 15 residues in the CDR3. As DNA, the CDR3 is TGTGCCTGGAGTCCCGGGGTTCGTTCTAACTATGGCTACACCTTC. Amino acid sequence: CAWSPGVRSNYGYTF.

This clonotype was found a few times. CDR3 in amino acids: CASGPGEPWYNQPQHF. The CDR3 DNA is TGTGCTAGTGGTCCGGGAGAGCCTTGGTACAATCAGCCCCAGCATTTT. The J gene is TRBJ1-5, the V gene TRBV12-5; D is uncertain. CDR1 and CDR2 from the germline V gene are LGHNT and FRNRAP. V lost 5 bases to trimming and J lost 3 bases, with 17 bases between them. The CDR3 runs 16 residues.

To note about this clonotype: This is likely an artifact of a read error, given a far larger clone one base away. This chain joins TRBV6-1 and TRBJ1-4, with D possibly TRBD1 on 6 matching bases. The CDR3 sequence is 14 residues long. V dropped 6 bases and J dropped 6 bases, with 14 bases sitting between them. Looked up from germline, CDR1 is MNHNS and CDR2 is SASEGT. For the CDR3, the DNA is TGTGCCAGCAGGTCGACGGGGGCTGATGAAAAACTGTTTTTT. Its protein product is CASRSTGADEKLFF.

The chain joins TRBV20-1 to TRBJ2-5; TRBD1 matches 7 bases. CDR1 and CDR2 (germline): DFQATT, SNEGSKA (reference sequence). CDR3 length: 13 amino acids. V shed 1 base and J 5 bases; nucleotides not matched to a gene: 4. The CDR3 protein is CSARGTGRETQYF. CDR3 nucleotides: TGCAGTGCTAGAGGGACAGGCCGGGAGACCCAGTACTTC.

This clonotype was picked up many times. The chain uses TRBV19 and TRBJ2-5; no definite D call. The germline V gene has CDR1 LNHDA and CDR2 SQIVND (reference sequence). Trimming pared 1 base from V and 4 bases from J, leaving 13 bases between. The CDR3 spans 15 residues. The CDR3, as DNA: TGTGCCAGTAGTATAGGTTCGCAGGTTTCAGAGACCCAGTACTTC. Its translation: CASSIGSQVSETQYF. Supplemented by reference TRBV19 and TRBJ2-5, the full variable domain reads DGGITQSPKYLFRKEGQNVTLSCEQNLNHDAMYWYRQDPGQGLRLIYYSQIVNDFQKGDIAEGYSVSREKKESFPLTVTSAQKNPTAFYLCASSIGSQVSETQYFGPGTRLLVL.

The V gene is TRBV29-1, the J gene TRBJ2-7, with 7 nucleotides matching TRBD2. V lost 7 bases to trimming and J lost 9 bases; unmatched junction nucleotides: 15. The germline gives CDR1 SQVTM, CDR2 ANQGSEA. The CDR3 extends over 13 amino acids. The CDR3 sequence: CSARTSIDVGQYF. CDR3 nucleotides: TGCAGCGCCAGGACTAGTATTGATGTGGGGCAGTACTTC.

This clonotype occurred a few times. CDR3 region: CASRLYRDSYEQYF. The CDR3, as DNA: TGTGCCAGCAGGCTCTATCGGGACAGCTACGAGCAGTACTTC. The rearrangement uses TRBV5-4 and TRBJ2-7; TRBD1 matches 7 bases. The CDR3 is 14 residues long. V lost 5 bases, J lost 3 bases, and 8 bases stayed unmatched. Germline CDR1 and CDR2: SGHNT and YYREEE (reference sequence).

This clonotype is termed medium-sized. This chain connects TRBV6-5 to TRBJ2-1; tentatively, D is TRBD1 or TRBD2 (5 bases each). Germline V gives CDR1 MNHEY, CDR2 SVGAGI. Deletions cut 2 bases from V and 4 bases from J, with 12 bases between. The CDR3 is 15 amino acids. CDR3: CASSYGRGGYNEQFF. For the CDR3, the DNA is TGTGCCAGCAGTTACGGACGGGGCGGGTACAATGAGCAGTTCTTC.

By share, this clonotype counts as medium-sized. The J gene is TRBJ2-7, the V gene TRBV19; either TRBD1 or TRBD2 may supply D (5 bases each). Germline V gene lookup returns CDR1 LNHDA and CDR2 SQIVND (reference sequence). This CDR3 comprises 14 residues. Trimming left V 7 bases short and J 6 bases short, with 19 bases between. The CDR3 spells CASTPGTVLGEQYF. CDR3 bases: TGTGCCAGTACCCCGGGGACGGTCCTTGGCGAGCAGTACTTC.

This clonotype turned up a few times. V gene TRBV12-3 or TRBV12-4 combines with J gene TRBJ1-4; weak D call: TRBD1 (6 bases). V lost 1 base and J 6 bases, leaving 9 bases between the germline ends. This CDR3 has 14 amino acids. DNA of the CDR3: TGTGCCAGCAGTTTAGGCGGGGGGCATGAAAAACTGTTTTTT. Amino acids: CASSLGGGHEKLFF.

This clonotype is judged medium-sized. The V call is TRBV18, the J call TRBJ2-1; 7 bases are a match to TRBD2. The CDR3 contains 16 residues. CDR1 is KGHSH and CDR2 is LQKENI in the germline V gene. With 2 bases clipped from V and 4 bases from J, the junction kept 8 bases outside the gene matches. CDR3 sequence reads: CASSPRLAADYNEQFF. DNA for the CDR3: TGTGCCAGCTCACCAAGGCTAGCGGCCGATTACAATGAGCAGTTCTTC.

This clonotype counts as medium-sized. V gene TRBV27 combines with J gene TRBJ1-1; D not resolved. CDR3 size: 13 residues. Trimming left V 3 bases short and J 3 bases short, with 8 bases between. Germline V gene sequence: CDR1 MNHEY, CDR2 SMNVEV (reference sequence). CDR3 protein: CASSLVRDTEAFF. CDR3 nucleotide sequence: TGTGCCAGCAGTTTGGTCCGGGACACTGAAGCTTTCTTT.

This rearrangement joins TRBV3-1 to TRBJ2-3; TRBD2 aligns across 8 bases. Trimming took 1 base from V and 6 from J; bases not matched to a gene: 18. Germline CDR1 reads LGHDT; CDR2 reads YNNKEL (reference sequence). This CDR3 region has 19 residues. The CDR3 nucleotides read TGTGCCAGCAGCCAAGGAGCAGCACTAACGGGGGGGTTCCGGGATACGCAGTATTTT. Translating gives CASSQGAALTGGFRDTQYF.